A single sample gave rise to the 9 T cell receptor beta chains below, sequenced in a study of beta chain features in type 1 diabetes (dated by TCRdb to the late 2010s). Summary of the overall study and its limitations: Type 1 diabetes patients showed a moderate but significant shortening of TCRB CDR3 length in all four CD4+ subsets.

Library preparation employed the immunoSEQ multiplex PCR assay. The High Capacity cDNA Reverse Transcription Kit was used to reverse transcribe all of the isolated RNA, meaning that expressed TCRB transcripts were what got sequenced. Entries here come from immuneACCESS through TCRdb and include only in-frame sequences with V and J called. Some clones fail to appear in such tables; in the studies checked, an unresolved V gene covers under half of the shortfall, and the cause of the remainder is unknown. Across this sample there are about 260,000 clones, with around 21% seen only once. The ten largest clonotypes hold roughly 0.028% of the sample. These receptors' antigens are unknown. Sequencing was done on a sample of naive CD4+ T cells from blood. The cell subset or site label of this sample denotes: true naive CD4+ T cells. The receptors shown here come from a woman in her forties with type 1 diabetes.

The rearrangement joins TRBV27 to TRBJ1-2, with 11 bases matching TRBD1. The CDR3 contains 18 residues. The germline CDR1 and CDR2 sequences are MNHEY and SMNVEV (reference sequence). V gave up 5 bases and J gave up 0 bases; unmatched junction bases: 11. DNA of the CDR3: TGTGCCAGCAGTCCAACCCGGCCGGGACAGGGGGCTAACTATGGCTACACCTTC. This sequence encodes CASSPTRPGQGANYGYTF.

This clone was seen more than once but under ten times. The chain combines TRBV28 with TRBJ2-6, with D possibly TRBD2 on 5 matching bases. This CDR3 region has 16 residues. V was cut by 5 bases and J by 2 bases, with 13 bases left in between. Germline CDR1 reads MDHEN; CDR2 reads SYDVKM. CDR3 bases: TGTGCCAGCAGTGCGAGGGTCCCACCTGGGGCCAACGTCCTGACTTTC. Translation gives CASSARVPPGANVLTF. The entire variable domain, with the rest obtained from reference TRBV28 and TRBJ2-6, is as follows: DVKVTQSSRYLVKRTGEKVFLECVQDMDHENMFWYRQDPGLGLRLIYFSYDVKMKEKGDIPEGYSVSREKKERFSLILESASTNQTSMYLCASSARVPPGANVLTFGAGSRLTVL.

The chain has TRBV19 and TRBJ2-7; TRBD2 agrees at 10 bases. V shed 6 bases, J shed 0 bases, and the junction held 5 bases outside the gene matches. The CDR3 contains 15 residues. CDR1 and CDR2 from the germline V gene are LNHDA and SQIVND (reference sequence). The CDR3, as DNA: TGTGCCAGTAGCCGGACTAGCGGAACCTCCTACGAGCAGTACTTC. It yields the protein CASSRTSGTSYEQYF.

The chain uses TRBV7-9 and TRBJ2-7, with D possibly TRBD1 on 6 matching bases. Germline V CDR1 and CDR2: SEHNR, FQNEAQ (reference sequence). This CDR3 region has 14 residues. V was clipped by 5 bases and J by 5 bases, with 16 bases between them. CDR3 nucleotides: TGTGCCAGCAGCCTACTCGGGACACCTAACGAGCAGTACTTC. As protein: CASSLLGTPNEQYF.

This clone has a handful of counts. The chain recombines TRBV7-9 with TRBJ2-7, with D unclear. The CDR3 consists of 13 residues. Trimming removed 3 bases at V and 3 bases at J, with 9 bases between. Germline values: CDR1 SEHNR, CDR2 FQNEAQ (reference sequence). The CDR3 DNA sequence: TGTGCCAGCAGCTTTTTAACTAACTACGAGCAGTACTTC. This sequence encodes CASSFLTNYEQYF.

A few counts support this clone. The chain has TRBV7-9 and TRBJ1-1, with a tentative D call TRBD1 (5 bases). The germline V and J ends were trimmed by 7 bases and 1 base, with 16 bases remaining between them. The CDR3 spans 15 residues. Looked up from germline, CDR1 is SEHNR and CDR2 is FQNEAQ (reference sequence). CDR3 DNA sequence: TGTGCCAGCATCAATCAAGACAGCCCGAACACTGAAGCTTTCTTT. This translates into CASINQDSPNTEAFF.

This clone has just a few counts. The chain uses TRBV5-4 and TRBJ2-7; 9 positions agree with TRBD1. This CDR3 has 14 amino acids. V shed 4 bases, J shed 3 bases, and the junction held 5 bases outside the gene matches. CDR1 is SGHNT, CDR2 YYREEE, per germline (reference sequence). The DNA for the CDR3 is TGTGCCAGCAGCCGTACGGGACAGGGCTACGAGCAGTACTTC. This codes for CASSRTGQGYEQYF.

J is TRBJ2-7 and V is TRBV29-1; D unclear. V lost 4 bases, J lost 6 bases, and 10 bases lay in between. Germline CDR1 and CDR2: SQVTM and ANQGSEA. The CDR3 contains 11 residues. CDR3 DNA: TGCAGCGTTGGGGCCCCAAGCGAGCAGTACTTC. Translation gives CSVGAPSEQYF.

This chain connects TRBV28 to TRBJ2-1; 8 bases agree with TRBD2. J lost 7 bases, V lost 5 bases, and 13 bases had no gene match. The CDR3 loop spans 16 amino acids. CDR1 is MDHEN and CDR2 is SYDVKM in the germline V gene. Here the CDR3 DNA reads TGTGCCAGCAGTGGGAGCGGGAGCAGGGTCGGAAATGAGCAGTTCTTC. This sequence encodes CASSGSGSRVGNEQFF.